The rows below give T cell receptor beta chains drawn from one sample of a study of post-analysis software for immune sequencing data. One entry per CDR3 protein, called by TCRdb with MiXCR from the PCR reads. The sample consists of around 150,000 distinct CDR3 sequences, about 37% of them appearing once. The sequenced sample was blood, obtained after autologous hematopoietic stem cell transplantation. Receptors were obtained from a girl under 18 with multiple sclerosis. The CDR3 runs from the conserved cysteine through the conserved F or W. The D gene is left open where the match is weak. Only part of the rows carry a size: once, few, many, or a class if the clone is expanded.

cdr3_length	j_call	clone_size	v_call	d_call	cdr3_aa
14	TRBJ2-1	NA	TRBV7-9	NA	CASSTGTLLNEQFF
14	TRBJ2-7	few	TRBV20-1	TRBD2	CRRTSGPSSYEQYF
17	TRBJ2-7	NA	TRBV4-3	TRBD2	CASSQYRLAGAQDEQYF
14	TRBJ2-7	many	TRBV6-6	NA	CASSYPDSTYEQYF
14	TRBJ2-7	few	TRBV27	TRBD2	CASSLGGLPYEQYF
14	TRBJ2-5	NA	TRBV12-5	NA	CASGPGRPVETQYF
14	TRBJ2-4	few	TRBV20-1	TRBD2	CSAQSAGGRNIQYF
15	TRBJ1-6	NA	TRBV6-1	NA	CASILSSSYNSPLHF
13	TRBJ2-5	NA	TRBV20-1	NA	CSARAREAETQYF
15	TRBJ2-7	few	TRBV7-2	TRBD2	CASSLVAGVRDEQYF
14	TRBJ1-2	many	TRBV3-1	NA	CASSLDTGTYGYTF
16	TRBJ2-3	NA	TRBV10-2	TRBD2	CASSRRLAGETDTQYF
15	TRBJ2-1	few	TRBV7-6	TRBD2	CASSILAGDWHEQFF
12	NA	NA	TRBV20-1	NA	CSATHLAYEQYF
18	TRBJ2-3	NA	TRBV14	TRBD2	CASSPGLAGAVGADTQYF
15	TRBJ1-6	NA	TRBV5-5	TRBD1	CASSFSGTGSSPPHF
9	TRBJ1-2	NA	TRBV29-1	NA	CSVAGGYTF
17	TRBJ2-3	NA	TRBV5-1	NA	CASSLPDTGLGTDTQYF
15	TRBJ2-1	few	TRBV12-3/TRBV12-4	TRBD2	CASSLGTSGANEQFF
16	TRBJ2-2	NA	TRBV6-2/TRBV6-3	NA	CASTARGQDSSGELFF
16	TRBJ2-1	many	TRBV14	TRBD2	CASSQTSGSSYNEQFF
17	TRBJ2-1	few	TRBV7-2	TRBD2	CASSLTPSGSVGNEQFF
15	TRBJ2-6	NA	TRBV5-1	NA	CASSPVISGANVLTF
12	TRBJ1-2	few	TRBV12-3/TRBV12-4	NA	CASSPNHYGYTF
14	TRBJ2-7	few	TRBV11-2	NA	CASSYRGLAPEQYF
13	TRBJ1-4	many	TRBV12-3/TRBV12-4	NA	CASSLAGVEKLFF
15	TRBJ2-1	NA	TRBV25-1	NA	CASSEYLSSYNEQFF
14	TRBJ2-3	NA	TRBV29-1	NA	CSAQAWGDTDTQYF
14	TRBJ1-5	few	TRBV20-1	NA	CSASRGTFNVPQHF
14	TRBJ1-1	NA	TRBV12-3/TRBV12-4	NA	CASSGTWEASEAFF
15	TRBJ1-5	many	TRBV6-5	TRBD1	CASSETGGADQPQHF
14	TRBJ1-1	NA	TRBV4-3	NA	CASSQATKNTEAFF
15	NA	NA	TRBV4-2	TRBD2	CASSRTSGEYNEQYF
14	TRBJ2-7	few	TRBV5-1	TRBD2	CASSIPTSRGEQYF
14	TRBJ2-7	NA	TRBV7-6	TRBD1	CASSRQGNSREQYF
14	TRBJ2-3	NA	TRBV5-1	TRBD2	CASSWTSGRDTQYF
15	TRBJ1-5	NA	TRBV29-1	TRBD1	CSVKTGGGSNQPQHF
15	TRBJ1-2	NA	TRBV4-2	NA	CASSQDLWGDYGYTF
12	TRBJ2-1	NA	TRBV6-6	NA	CASKGSYNEQFF
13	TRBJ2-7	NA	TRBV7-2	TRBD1	CASSRTGYDEQYF
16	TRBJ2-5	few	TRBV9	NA	CASSVAPGQHQETQYF
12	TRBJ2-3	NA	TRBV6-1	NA	CASSEGTDTQYF
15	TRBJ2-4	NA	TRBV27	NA	CASSSTGVAKNIQYF
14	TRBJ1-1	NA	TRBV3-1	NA	CASSLSETNTEAFF
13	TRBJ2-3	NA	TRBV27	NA	CASSALGGDTQYF
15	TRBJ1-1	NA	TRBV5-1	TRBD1	CASSLARGHPTEAFF
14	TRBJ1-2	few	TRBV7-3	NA	CASSSENGTDGYTF
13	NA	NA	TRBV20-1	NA	CSAREIYKETQYF
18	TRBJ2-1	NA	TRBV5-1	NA	CASSLESLADPLWDEQFF
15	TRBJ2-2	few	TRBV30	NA	CAWSVFGVTTGELFF
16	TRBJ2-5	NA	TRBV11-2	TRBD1	CASSWDRGPVKETQYF